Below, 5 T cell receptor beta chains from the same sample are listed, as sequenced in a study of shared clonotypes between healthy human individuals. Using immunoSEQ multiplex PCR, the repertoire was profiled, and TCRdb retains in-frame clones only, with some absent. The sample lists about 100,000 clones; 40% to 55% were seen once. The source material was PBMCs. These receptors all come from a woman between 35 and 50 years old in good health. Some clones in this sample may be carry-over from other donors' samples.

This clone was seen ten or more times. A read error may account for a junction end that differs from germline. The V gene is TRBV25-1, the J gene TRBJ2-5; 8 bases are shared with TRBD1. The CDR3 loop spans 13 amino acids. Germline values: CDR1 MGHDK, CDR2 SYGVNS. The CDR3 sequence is CAGRRTGRETQYF. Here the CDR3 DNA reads TGTGCCGGCAGAAGGACAGGGCGGGAGACCCAGTACTTC.

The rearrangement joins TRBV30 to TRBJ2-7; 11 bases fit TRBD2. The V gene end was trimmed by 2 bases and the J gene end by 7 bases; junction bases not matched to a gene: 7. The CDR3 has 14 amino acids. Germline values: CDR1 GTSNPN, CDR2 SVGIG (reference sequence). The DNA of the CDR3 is TGTGCCTGGAGTATAGGACTAGCGGGTACAGAGCAGTACTTC. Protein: CAWSIGLAGTEQYF.

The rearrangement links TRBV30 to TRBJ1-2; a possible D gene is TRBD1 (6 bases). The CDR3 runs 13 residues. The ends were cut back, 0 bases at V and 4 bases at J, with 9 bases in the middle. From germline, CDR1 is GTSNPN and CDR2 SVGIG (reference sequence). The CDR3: CAWSVGTPYGYTF. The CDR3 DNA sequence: TGTGCCTGGAGTGTAGGGACACCCTATGGCTACACCTTC.

The chain's CDR3 is CASSAHPNTEAFF. The CDR3 DNA sequence: TGTGCCAGCAGCGCTCACCCGAACACTGAAGCTTTCTTT. The V call is TRBV9, the J call TRBJ1-1, with unresolved D. In germline, CDR1 is SGDLS, CDR2 YYNGEE. V lost 3 bases and J 1 base, leaving 7 bases between the germline ends. The CDR3 has 13 residues.

CDR3 sequence: CASSPIGDQPQHF. The CDR3 nucleotides read TGTGCCAGCTCACCGATCGGGGATCAGCCCCAGCATTTT. V and J are TRBV18 and TRBJ1-5, with D hard to call. Germline V gene data show CDR1 as KGHSH and CDR2 as LQKENI. The ends were cut back, 3 bases at V and 5 bases at J, with 8 bases in the middle. This CDR3 has 13 amino acids.